This T cell receptor (beta chain) derives from a study of regulatory T cells in long-lasting Graves disease (dated by TCRdb to the early 2020s). The study in broad terms: Persistent Graves' disease meant more than 5 years of antithyroid drug treatment with TSH receptor autoantibodies that stayed positive. On average, persistent Graves' disease patients in the clinical cohort had been on antithyroid drugs for around ten years. The study was conducted in China and was registered as a clinical trial. A total of about 35 samples underwent TCR sequencing, from some 13 patients with persistent Graves' disease and 20 or so patients with newly diagnosed Graves' disease. Patients with persistent Graves' disease were compared with patients with newly diagnosed Graves' disease using TCR sequencing and RNA sequencing of peripheral blood. Here is what the overall study found, with its caveats: The authors noted that the small sample size was a limitation that may lower accuracy. Peripheral blood alone was examined, since thyroid tissue, which constituted the primary lesion, could not be accessed. Compared with newly diagnosed patients, persistent Graves' disease patients had lower TCR Shannon entropy and fewer highly expanded clones, which suggests clonal expansion. Patients with persistent disease shared more public clonotypes (under 3,000) than newly diagnosed patients did (more than 900). TRBV28, TRBJ1-2 and TRBJ2-5 were preferentially used in persistent disease, while TRBV20-1 and TRBJ2-1 were favored in newly diagnosed disease. Sequencing and analysis were limited to the TCR beta chain.

The V end gives up 5 bases and the J end 2 bases, leaving 10 bases in the junction not matched to a gene. Measured from the cysteine to the phenylalanine, the CDR3 is 16 residues long. This entry keeps only the CDR3 DNA: 48 bases, framed from base 1. From the germline V gene, CDR1 is SGHTA and CDR2 is FQGTGA. A remark on this clonotype: Its specific antigen is unknown. No qualities accompany the bases; no much larger clone lies one base away.

The time point label here, explained by the study, means: persistent/refractory GD, antithyroid drugs over 5 years with positive TRAb. RNA was extracted from PBMCs in TRIzol for both TCR sequencing and RNA sequencing. The diagnosis of Graves' disease followed American Thyroid Association guidelines. Patients were recruited from an endocrinology department in Xi'an, China. Each patient gave 7 to 9.5 milliliters of peripheral blood, collected in an EDTA anticoagulant tube. Ficoll Paque Plus density gradient separation was used to isolate PBMCs, and no additional T cell sorting was done. An Agilent 2100 Bioanalyzer and agarose gel were used to check RNA quality, while a NanoDrop 2000 measured RNA concentration. The method was multiplex PCR. Sequencing instrument: Illumina HiSeq 4000. CDR3 regions were amplified by Arm-PCR with iRepertoire HTBI primers to construct TCR beta libraries. Before sequencing, the PCR products underwent gel purification. For the original study's pipeline: Gene usage analysis of CDR3 amino acid clonotypes used the approximately 62 TRBV and 14 to 15 TRBJ segments found across samples. Filtered high-quality paired reads were merged into contigs using COPE and FqMerger. BLAST was used to align contigs to the IMGT TRBV, TRBD and TRBJ reference genes, and CDR3 was defined following IMGT. Clonotypes above 0.1% frequency were classified as highly expanded clones. Shannon entropy was used to measure repertoire diversity, and the Gini coefficient was used to measure V-J evenness. A clonotype was considered public if more than one individual shared it. TCRdb redid the processing of the public reads, applying fastp at Q25 and MiXCR, and retained in-frame beta chains. Identical CDR3 proteins give one entry, which carries the most common genes and DNA. None of the V and J calls come from the authors' own analysis; TCRdb made them. This sample has about 460,000 distinct CDR3 sequences in its table, and about 20% of those were observed once. Over 10% of the sample comes from the top ten.

The specimen comprised peripheral blood mononuclear cells (PBMCs), sampled when the disease was refractory, from a patient treated with antithyroid drugs. This sequence uses TRBV7-3 and TRBJ2-5; a stretch of 8 junction bases matches TRBD2. This receptor was taken from a female donor with Graves disease. In nucleotides, the sequence is TGTGCCAGCAGCATAGGGCCGGGACTAGGACAAGAGACCCAGTACTTC. This translates into CASSIGPGLGQETQYF.